A single sample is the source of the 14 T cell receptor beta chains below, sequenced in a study of cytomegalovirus exposure and HLA in healthy donors. Clones were sequenced by immunoSEQ multiplex PCR, and TCRdb holds only the in-frame ones, with some missing. The top ten hold around 0.9% of the sample, which has about 160,000 clones, 95% to 97% seen once. The sample comprised PBMCs. The receptors shown here come from a woman under 30 in good health and CMV-seronegative.

This clone occurred once. This chain connects TRBV7-9 to TRBJ1-1; TRBD1 matches 10 bases. Trimming took 5 bases from V and 3 from J; bases not matched to a gene: 9. The CDR3 extends over 16 amino acids. Germline CDR1 is SEHNR and CDR2 is FQNEAQ (reference sequence). CDR3 in amino acids: CASSLRTGGADTEAFF. CDR3 DNA sequence: TGTGCCAGCAGCCTACGGACAGGGGGGGCGGACACTGAAGCTTTCTTT.

The chain carries TRBV5-1 and TRBJ2-4, with D perhaps matching TRBD2 (5 bases). CDR1 is SGHRS and CDR2 is YFSETQ in the germline V gene. The CDR3 consists of 15 residues. Trimming cost V 0 bases and J 1 base, with 8 bases left between them. The CDR3 nucleotides are TGCGCCAGCAGCTTGGGAGAGGGTGCCAAAAACATTCAGTACTTC. Translation gives CASSLGEGAKNIQYF.

The chain combines TRBV11-2 with TRBJ1-2; D remains ambiguous. V was clipped by 2 bases and J by 5 bases, with 12 bases between them. The CDR3 has 14 residues. Germline V gene data show CDR1 as SGHAT and CDR2 as FQNNGV. The CDR3 DNA reads TGTGCCAGCAGCTTAACGACGGGGAATTATGGCTACACCTTC. This encodes CASSLTTGNYGYTF.

This rearrangement joins TRBV11-1 to TRBJ2-7; the D gene is possibly TRBD1 (6 bases). Germline V gives CDR1 SGHAT, CDR2 FQDESV (reference sequence). The CDR3 spans 14 residues. Trimming pared 1 base from V and 7 bases from J, leaving 14 bases between. CDR3 in DNA: TGTGCCAGCAGCTTAGTGGGGGCGGCCGGGGAGCAGTACTTC. Translating gives CASSLVGAAGEQYF.

The chain couples TRBV5-1 to TRBJ1-1, with 11 bases identical to TRBD1. The CDR3 sequence is 15 residues long. Germline CDR1 reads SGHRS; CDR2 reads YFSETQ. After removal of 4 bases from V and 4 bases from J, the junction contained 6 bases not matched to a gene. The CDR3 loop is CASSPRTGGRTEAFF. CDR3 nucleotide sequence: TGCGCCAGCAGCCCCCGGACAGGGGGCCGCACTGAAGCTTTCTTT.

The rearrangement joins TRBV13 to TRBJ2-3; 9 nucleotides align to TRBD2. The ends lost 9 bases at V and 4 bases at J; junction bases unmatched: 8. This CDR3 has 14 residues. CDR1 is PRHDT, CDR2 FYEKMQ, per germline (reference sequence). CDR3 region: CASRGSGGADTQYF. CDR3 in DNA: TGTGCCAGTAGGGGTAGCGGGGGTGCAGATACGCAGTATTTT.

This rearrangement joins TRBV30 to TRBJ2-7; tentative D call: TRBD2 (5 bases). Germline V lookup: CDR1 GTSNPN, CDR2 SVGIG (reference sequence). CDR3 length equals 14 residues. V was shortened by 4 bases and J by 5 bases, with 18 bases between the two germline ends. CDR3 region: CAWNERPLVDEQYF. Written as DNA, the CDR3 is TGTGCCTGGAATGAGCGGCCTCTGGTGGACGAGCAGTACTTC.

J is TRBJ2-7 and V is TRBV11-2; 9 nucleotides agree with TRBD1. The germline V gene has CDR1 SGHAT and CDR2 FQNNGV. After removal of 5 bases from V and 0 bases from J, the junction contained 5 bases not matched to a gene. This CDR3 region has 15 residues. The CDR3 bases are TGTGCCAGCAGCGCGGGACAGGGATCCTCCTACGAGCAGTACTTC. Protein product: CASSAGQGSSYEQYF.

The V and J genes are TRBV6-5 and TRBJ2-7, with 8 nucleotides matching TRBD1. CDR1 is MNHEY and CDR2 is SVGAGI in the germline V gene. Trimming at V came to 0 bases and at J to 3 bases, leaving 4 bases not matched to a gene. The CDR3 spans 15 residues. The CDR3 sequence is CASSYSDRAHYEQYF. Here the CDR3 DNA reads TGTGCCAGCAGTTACTCGGACAGGGCTCACTACGAGCAGTACTTC.

The chain uses TRBV18 and TRBJ2-7, with 10 bases lining up with TRBD1. The V and J ends lost 4 bases and 3 bases, in that order; junction bases with no gene match: 12. Germline loops: CDR1 KGHSH, CDR2 LQKENI. The CDR3 consists of 17 residues. This chain's CDR3 is CASSLVRPGQGSYEQYF. In nucleotides, the CDR3 is TGTGCCAGCTCACTGGTTCGGCCGGGACAGGGGAGCTACGAGCAGTACTTC.

V usage is TRBV2 and J usage is TRBJ1-2, with 7 bases that match TRBD1. Germline CDR1 reads SNHLY; CDR2 reads FYNNEI. The junction had 13 bases not matched to a gene; V was cut back by 8 bases and J by 4 bases. This CDR3 has 15 amino acids. The CDR3 DNA reads as TGTGCCAGCCAAACAGGACAGGATAGAATCTATGGCTACACCTTC. Its protein product is CASQTGQDRIYGYTF.

This chain uses TRBV6-1 with TRBJ2-5, with 12 bases identical to TRBD2. This CDR3 is 15 amino acids long. CDR1 and CDR2 from the germline V gene are MNHNS and SASEGT. Trimming removed 4 bases from V and 2 bases from J; junction bases left unmatched: 2. The CDR3 sequence: CASSVLAGGQETQYF. CDR3 nucleotide sequence: TGTGCCAGCAGTGTCCTAGCGGGGGGGCAAGAGACCCAGTACTTC.

The rearrangement joins TRBV2 to TRBJ2-1; the D gene is possibly TRBD1 (6 bases). CDR1 and CDR2 from the germline V gene are SNHLY and FYNNEI. V lost 8 bases and J 9 bases, leaving 11 bases between the germline ends. The CDR3 runs 11 residues. The CDR3 sequence is CASGGWGEQFF. For the CDR3, the DNA is TGTGCCAGCGGGGGCTGGGGTGAGCAGTTCTTC. The full variable domain, in which reference TRBV2 and TRBJ2-1 provide the parts outside the CDR3, is EPEVTQTPSHQVTQMGQEVILRCVPISNHLYFYWYRQILGQKVEFLVSFYNNEISEKSEIFDDQFSVERPDGSNFTLKIRSTKLEDSAMYFCASGGWGEQFFGPGTRLTVL.

The chain combines TRBV27 with TRBJ2-7; the D gene is possibly TRBD2 (6 bases). Per germline, CDR1 MNHEY and CDR2 SMNVEV (reference sequence). The V and J ends lost 5 bases and 4 bases respectively, with 12 bases between them. This CDR3 comprises 13 residues. The chain's CDR3 is CASSRQGGYEQYF. In DNA, the CDR3 is TGTGCCAGCAGTCGTCAGGGAGGTTACGAGCAGTACTTC.